This record covers a single TCR beta chain. Its antigen is not known. The data derive from a study of cytomegalovirus exposure and HLA in healthy donors. Study details: An early data release held tens of millions of unique TCRs from HLA-typed donors.

Per germline, CDR1 MNHEY and CDR2 SMNVEV (reference sequence). The trim removed 3 bases at V and 6 bases at J, leaving 4 bases unmatched. The CDR3 sequence is 15 residues long. 13 Jbeta primers and 60 Vbeta primers were used for the PCR. Sequenced by immunoSEQ multiplex PCR; TCRdb stores in-frame clones only, minus some. Of 100,000 to 150,000 clones detected, roughly 84% appear once; the ten largest clones hold roughly 1.8%. Study-wide points: Researchers catalogued about 150 TCR beta chains as cytomegalovirus-associated. Previous analysis showed most TCR beta V segments were productive about 90% or about 30% of the time. Indistinguishable V segments, including TRBV6-2 and TRBV6-3, were excluded.

J is TRBJ2-1 and V is TRBV27; 11 bases align to TRBD2. Sample: PBMCs. The TCR was taken from a boy younger than 18 in good health and CMV-seronegative. The CDR3 loop reads CASSFVSGGGNEQFF. The CDR3 coding sequence is TGTGCCAGCAGTTTTGTTAGCGGGGGGGGCAATGAGCAGTTCTTC.